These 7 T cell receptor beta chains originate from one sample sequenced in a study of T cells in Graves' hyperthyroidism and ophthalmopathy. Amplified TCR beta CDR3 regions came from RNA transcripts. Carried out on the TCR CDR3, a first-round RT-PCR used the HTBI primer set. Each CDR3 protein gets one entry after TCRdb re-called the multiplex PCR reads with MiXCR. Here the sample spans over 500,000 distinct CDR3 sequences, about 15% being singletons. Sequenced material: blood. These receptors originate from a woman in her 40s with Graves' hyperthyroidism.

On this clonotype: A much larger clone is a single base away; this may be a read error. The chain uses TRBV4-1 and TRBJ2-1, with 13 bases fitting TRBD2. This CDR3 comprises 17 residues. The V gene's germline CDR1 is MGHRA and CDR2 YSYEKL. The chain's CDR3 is CASSQDGTSGTYNEQFF. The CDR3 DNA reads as TGTGCCAGCAGCCAAGACGGGACTAGCGGGACCTACAATGAGCAGTTCTTC.

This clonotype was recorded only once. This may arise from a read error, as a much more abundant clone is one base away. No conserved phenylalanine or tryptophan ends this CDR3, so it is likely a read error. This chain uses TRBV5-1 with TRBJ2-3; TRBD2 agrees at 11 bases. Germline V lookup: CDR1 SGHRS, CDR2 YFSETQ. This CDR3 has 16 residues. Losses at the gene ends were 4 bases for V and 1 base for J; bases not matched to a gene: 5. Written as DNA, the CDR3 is TGCGCCAGCAGCCCGCTAGCGGGAGGCCGCACAGATACGCAGTATCTT. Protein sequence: CASSPLAGGRTDTQYL.

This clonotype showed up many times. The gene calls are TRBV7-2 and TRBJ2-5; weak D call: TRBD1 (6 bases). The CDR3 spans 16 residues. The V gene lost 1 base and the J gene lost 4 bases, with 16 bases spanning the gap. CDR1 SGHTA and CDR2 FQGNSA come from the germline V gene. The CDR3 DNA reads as TGTGCCAGCAGCTTAGTTTTAGCAAGGGGGAGAGAGACCCAGTACTTC. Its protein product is CASSLVLARGRETQYF.

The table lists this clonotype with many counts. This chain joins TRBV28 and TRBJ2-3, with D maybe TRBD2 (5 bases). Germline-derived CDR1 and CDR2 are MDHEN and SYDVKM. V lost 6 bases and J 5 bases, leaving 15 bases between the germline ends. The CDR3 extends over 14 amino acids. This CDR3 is CASSQLDALDTQYF. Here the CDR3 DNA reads TGTGCCAGCAGCCAACTAGATGCCTTAGATACGCAGTATTTT.

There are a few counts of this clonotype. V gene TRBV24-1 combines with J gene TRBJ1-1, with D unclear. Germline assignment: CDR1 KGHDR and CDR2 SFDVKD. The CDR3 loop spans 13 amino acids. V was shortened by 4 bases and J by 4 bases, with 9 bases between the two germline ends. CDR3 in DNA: TGTGCCACCAGTGAGGAGGGCCGCACTGAAGCTTTCTTT. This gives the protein CATSEEGRTEAFF.

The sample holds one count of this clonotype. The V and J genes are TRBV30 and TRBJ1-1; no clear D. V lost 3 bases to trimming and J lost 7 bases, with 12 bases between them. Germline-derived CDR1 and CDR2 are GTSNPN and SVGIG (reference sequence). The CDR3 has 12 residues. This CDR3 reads CAWSPSDIEAFF. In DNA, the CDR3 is TGTGCCTGGAGCCCCTCCGATATTGAAGCTTTCTTT.

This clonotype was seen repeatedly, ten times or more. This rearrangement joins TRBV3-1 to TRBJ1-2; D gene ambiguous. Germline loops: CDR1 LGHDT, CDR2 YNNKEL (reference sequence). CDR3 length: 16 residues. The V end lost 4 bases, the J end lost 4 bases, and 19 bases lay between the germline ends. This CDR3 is CASSLGHHSGGYGYTF. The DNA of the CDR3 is TGTGCCAGCAGCCTCGGGCATCACAGTGGTGGCTATGGCTACACCTTC.